This paragraph reports one TCR beta chain. Antigen unknown. The V gene's germline CDR1 is MNHEY and CDR2 SVGAGI. The V and J ends lost 5 bases and 7 bases, in that order; junction bases with no gene match: 5. The CDR3 has 14 residues. This sample was taken from a study of cytomegalovirus exposure and HLA in healthy donors. Study-wide context: The same platform was used for the 100 to 150 validation repertoires and the roughly 700 first-cohort repertoires, a later analysis reported.

Findings and caveats of the study: TCR clusters originating in the first cohort tended to co-occur in the roughly 120 validation repertoires, according to a later analysis. Specific recognition of CMV antigens was confirmed in vitro for a few chains (all CMV-associated). It was fewer than 200 TCR beta chains that were listed as cytomegalovirus-associated.

The method was immunoSEQ multiplex PCR; TCRdb's version includes in-frame clones alone and lacks a portion of them. The data contain 90,000 to 150,000 clones, around 86% of them singletons. The sequenced sample consisted of PBMCs. The chain links TRBV6-5 to TRBJ2-1; TRBD1 matches at 10 bases. This receptor was taken from a man aged 18 to 29 in good health and CMV-seronegative. The CDR3 sequence is CASSRGTGENEQFF. The DNA for the CDR3 is TGTGCCAGCAGTCGCGGGACAGGGGAGAATGAGCAGTTCTTC.